Described below is a single TCR beta chain sequence and its context. These data originate in a study of shared clonotypes between healthy human individuals. This table comes from immunoSEQ multiplex PCR, and its TCRdb copy is limited to in-frame clones, with some not included. This sample has about 2,200,000 clones, with just over 90% found just once. Germline values: CDR1 LNHDA, CDR2 SQIVND (reference sequence). This CDR3 comprises 15 residues. V dropped 5 bases and J dropped 3; count of bases not matched to a gene: 6. Naive-designated CD8 cells lacked CD45RO, were positively enriched for CCR7, and omitted terminally differentiated effector memory CD45RA+ cells.

This chain links TRBV19 with TRBJ2-5; 10 bases match TRBD1. Specimen: naive CD8+ T cells from PBMCs. The receptor comes from a man between 18 and 35 years old in good health. Some clones in this sample may be carry-over from other donors' samples. The DNA for the CDR3 is TGTGCCAGTAGTGAAGACAGGGGGCGGGAAGAGACCCAGTACTTC. Amino acids: CASSEDRGREETQYF.